One and the same sample provided the 27 T cell receptor beta chains below, sequenced in a study of shared clonotypes between healthy human individuals. The method was immunoSEQ multiplex PCR; TCRdb's version includes in-frame clones alone and lacks a portion of them. Of a few million clones listed, approximately 93% are singletons. Sequencing was done on a sample of naive CD4+ T cells from PBMCs. Subset meaning: CD45RA+ positively selected. The receptors originated from a man between 18 and 35 years old in good health. Some clones in this sample may be carry-over from other donors' samples.

This clone is a singleton in its sample. The chain couples TRBV25-1 to TRBJ2-1; D is possibly TRBD1 (5 bases). This CDR3 comprises 15 residues. Per the germline V gene, CDR1 is MGHDK and CDR2 is SYGVNS. The V end lost 3 bases, the J end lost 0 bases, and 9 bases lay between the germline ends. CDR3 loop: CASSDSRDSYNEQFF. The CDR3 nucleotides read TGTGCCAGCAGTGATAGCAGGGACTCCTACAATGAGCAGTTCTTC.

V gene TRBV4-1 combines with J gene TRBJ2-3, with D possibly called TRBD1 or TRBD2 (5 bases each). V dropped 4 bases and J dropped 0 bases, with 11 bases sitting between them. Germline values: CDR1 MGHRA, CDR2 YSYEKL. CDR3 size: 15 residues. The CDR3 DNA reads TGCGCCAGCAGCCCCGGGACGGTTAGCACAGATACGCAGTATTTT. Its protein product is CASSPGTVSTDTQYF.

This clone was seen just once. The V call is TRBV10-1, the J call TRBJ1-3; 10 bases line up with TRBD1. CDR1 and CDR2 (germline): WNHNN, SYGVQD (reference sequence). The CDR3 loop spans 14 amino acids. V gave up 3 bases and J gave up 8 bases; unmatched junction bases: 4. The CDR3 region has the DNA TGCGCCAGCAGTGAAACGGGGACAGGGGACACCATATATTTT. Protein product: CASSETGTGDTIYF.

The chain employs TRBV5-1 and TRBJ1-2; D is ambiguous. The germline gives CDR1 SGHRS, CDR2 YFSETQ. This CDR3 is 15 amino acids long. V was shortened by 0 bases and J by 7 bases, with 16 bases between the two germline ends. CDR3 in amino acids: CASSLETATSTGYTF. The CDR3 DNA reads TGCGCCAGCAGCTTGGAAACAGCCACCTCTACTGGCTACACCTTC.

The rearrangement links TRBV9 to TRBJ2-1, with TRBD2 matching over 8 bases. CDR3 size: 18 residues. Germline V gene data show CDR1 as SGDLS and CDR2 as YYNGEE. V was pared by 3 bases and J by 6 bases, with 17 bases of the junction left unmatched. The CDR3 here is CASSARGGRLAVGNEQFF. DNA of the CDR3: TGTGCCAGCAGCGCGAGAGGCGGGAGGTTGGCGGTTGGCAATGAGCAGTTCTTC. Full variable domain (rest looked up from reference TRBV9 and TRBJ2-1): DSGVTQTPKHLITATGQRVTLRCSPRSGDLSVYWYQQSLDQGLQFLIQYYNGEERAKGNILERFSAQQFPDLHSELNLSSLELGDSALYFCASSARGGRLAVGNEQFFGPGTRLTVL.

The chain recombines TRBV4-2 with TRBJ2-5, with 10 bases identical to TRBD2. J was trimmed by 4 bases and V by 4 bases; bases with no gene match: 6. Germline V gene sequence: CDR1 LGHNA, CDR2 YNFKEQ. This CDR3 region has 15 residues. Written as DNA, the CDR3 is TGTGCCAGCAGCCCTAGCGGGAGTGCCACAGAGACCCAGTACTTC. Amino acids: CASSPSGSATETQYF.

In nucleotides, the CDR3 is TGTGCCAGTAAATCCGTCGAGAAGGGGGCTTTCTTT. This sequence encodes CASKSVEKGAFF. The V gene is TRBV19, the J gene TRBJ1-1; D might be TRBD1 (5 bases). V lost 7 bases, J lost 11 bases, and 17 bases lay in between. Germline CDR1 LNHDA, CDR2 SQIVND (reference sequence). The CDR3 is made up of 12 amino acids.

The rearrangement links TRBV11-3 to TRBJ2-7; TRBD2 matches 8 bases. CDR1 SGHNT and CDR2 YENEEA come from the germline V gene. V was pared by 5 bases and J by 5 bases, with 2 bases of the junction left unmatched. The CDR3 runs to 12 residues. The CDR3, as DNA: TGTGCCAGCAGCCCGGGAGGGAACGAGCAGTACTTC. The encoded protein is CASSPGGNEQYF.

This clone was counted only a few times. The chain employs TRBV19 and TRBJ1-1; no clear D gene. This CDR3 has 13 amino acids. The germline gives CDR1 LNHDA, CDR2 SQIVND (reference sequence). V was pared by 3 bases and J by 2 bases, with 7 bases between. CDR3 region: CASSMYSNTEAFF. CDR3 DNA: TGTGCCAGTAGTATGTACAGCAACACTGAAGCTTTCTTT.

The chain uses TRBV2 and TRBJ2-1, with D maybe TRBD1 (6 bases). There are 12 residues in the CDR3. Trimming removed 8 bases from V and 4 bases from J, with 9 bases in between. Germline V CDR1 and CDR2: SNHLY, FYNNEI. The CDR3 loop is CASAGAYNEQFF. The CDR3 DNA is TGTGCCAGCGCAGGGGCTTACAATGAGCAGTTCTTC. The whole variable domain, filled in from reference TRBV2 and TRBJ2-1, reads EPEVTQTPSHQVTQMGQEVILRCVPISNHLYFYWYRQILGQKVEFLVSFYNNEISEKSEIFDDQFSVERPDGSNFTLKIRSTKLEDSAMYFCASAGAYNEQFFGPGTRLTVL.

The chain recombines TRBV28 with TRBJ2-5, with 7 bases identical to TRBD2. Trimming at V came to 6 bases and at J to 1 base, leaving 11 bases not matched to a gene. In germline, CDR1 is MDHEN, CDR2 SYDVKM. This CDR3 has 16 amino acids. The CDR3 loop is CASSPRRGLFQETQYF. DNA of the CDR3: TGTGCCAGCAGCCCCCGTCGGGGACTATTCCAAGAGACCCAGTACTTC.

CDR3 sequence: CASSYSTAGEETQYF. The CDR3 region has the DNA TGTGCCAGCAGTTACAGTACCGCTGGGGAAGAGACCCAGTACTTC. The V gene is TRBV6-6, the J gene TRBJ2-5; D ambiguous. The germline gives CDR1 MNHNY, CDR2 SVGAGI (reference sequence). The CDR3 is made up of 15 amino acids. V gave up 2 bases and J gave up 3 bases, with 13 bases separating them.

V and J are TRBV6-1 and TRBJ1-2; perhaps TRBD1 as D (6 bases). The CDR3 totals 15 residues. V was pared by 3 bases and J by 8 bases, with 19 bases between. The germline V gene encodes CDR1 MNHNS and CDR2 SASEGT. CDR3 amino acids: CASSDTGGAGPGYTF. The CDR3 DNA sequence: TGTGCCAGCAGTGACACTGGGGGCGCGGGACCCGGCTACACCTTC.

As regards this clone: The same CDR3 arises from other DNA sequences in this sample as well. This chain connects TRBV5-1 to TRBJ1-1; D uncertain. The CDR3 has 14 residues. Per the germline V gene, CDR1 is SGHRS and CDR2 is YFSETQ. With 2 bases removed from V and 1 base from J, the gap between germline ends came to 9 bases. The CDR3 DNA reads TGCGCCAGCAGCTTTTTGGGATCGAACACTGAAGCTTTCTTT. Encoded protein: CASSFLGSNTEAFF.

V usage is TRBV25-1 and J usage is TRBJ2-1, with D possibly matching TRBD2 (5 bases). This CDR3 region has 16 residues. Deletions cut 2 bases from V and 2 bases from J, with 13 bases between. CDR1 is MGHDK, CDR2 SYGVNS, per germline. CDR3 in DNA: TGTGCCAGCAGTGAAAATGAGGGCGGCGCCTACAATGAGCAGTTCTTC. Protein sequence: CASSENEGGAYNEQFF.

V usage is TRBV28 and J usage is TRBJ1-2; a weak D match, TRBD1 (6 bases). Germline loops: CDR1 MDHEN, CDR2 SYDVKM. V lost 7 bases, J lost 4 bases, and 13 bases lay in between. The CDR3 is 13 residues long. Here the CDR3 reads CASTFSGVYGYTF. For the CDR3, the DNA is TGTGCCAGCACCTTTTCAGGGGTCTATGGCTACACCTTC.

The chain links TRBV7-8 to TRBJ1-1; tentatively, D is TRBD1 (5 bases). Per the germline V gene, CDR1 is SGHVS and CDR2 is FQNEAQ. CDR3 length: 15 amino acids. V lost 5 bases, J lost 3 bases, and 16 bases lay in between. Here the CDR3 reads CASSIVPRGDTEAFF. The CDR3 bases are TGTGCCAGCAGCATCGTCCCACGGGGGGACACTGAAGCTTTCTTT.

V and J are TRBV4-3 and TRBJ2-1; 12 bases align to TRBD2. J was trimmed by 2 bases and V by 1 base; bases with no gene match: 3. The germline V gene encodes CDR1 LGHNA and CDR2 YSLEER. This CDR3 spans 17 amino acids. The CDR3 spells CASSQVLAGGAYNEQFF. The CDR3 DNA reads as TGCGCCAGCAGCCAAGTCCTAGCGGGAGGGGCCTACAATGAGCAGTTCTTC.

The V and J genes are TRBV27 and TRBJ1-2, with D hard to call. The CDR3 covers 12 residues. V lost 8 bases and J 4 bases, leaving 11 bases between the germline ends. Germline V CDR1 and CDR2: MNHEY, SMNVEV (reference sequence). The CDR3 nucleotides are TGTGCCAGCGGCGTATATTCCTATGGCTACACCTTC. It is translated as CASGVYSYGYTF.

The genes are TRBV28 and TRBJ1-2, with D unresolved. Germline V gives CDR1 MDHEN, CDR2 SYDVKM. The CDR3 spans 11 residues. The V and J ends lost 8 bases and 2 bases respectively, with 6 bases between them. The CDR3 DNA sequence: TGTGCCAGCTGGACCAACTATGGCTACACCTTC. It codes for CASWTNYGYTF.

This clone has a single count. The chain links TRBV6-6 to TRBJ2-1; TRBD2 agrees at 12 bases. This CDR3 has 15 residues. Germline trimming cut 5 bases from V and 10 bases from J; bases unmatched to any gene: 9. The germline gives CDR1 MNHNY, CDR2 SVGAGI (reference sequence). CDR3 in amino acids: CASSLLAGGGTEQFF. DNA of the CDR3: TGTGCCAGCAGTCTACTAGCGGGAGGTGGGACGGAGCAGTTCTTC.

The chain links TRBV5-1 to TRBJ1-1; TRBD1 is a possible D gene (5 bases). With 4 bases removed from V and 3 bases from J, the gap between germline ends came to 16 bases. CDR3 length: 15 residues. Germline V gene lookup returns CDR1 SGHRS and CDR2 YFSETQ. The CDR3 reads CASSQRGEGYTEAFF. CDR3 sequence (DNA): TGCGCCAGCAGCCAGAGGGGTGAAGGTTACACTGAAGCTTTCTTT.

This clone has only a few counts. The chain is built from TRBV11-2 and TRBJ1-1; no definite D call. This CDR3 contains 15 residues. The ends were cut back, 0 bases at V and 0 bases at J, with 8 bases in the middle. Germline CDR1 reads SGHAT; CDR2 reads FQNNGV. The CDR3 protein is CASSLDHTLNTEAFF. The CDR3 nucleotides read TGTGCCAGCAGCTTAGATCACACTTTGAACACTGAAGCTTTCTTT.

The V gene is TRBV5-4, the J gene TRBJ2-7; 9 bases fit TRBD2. The CDR3 length is 15 residues. Germline trimming cut 3 bases from V and 1 base from J; bases unmatched to any gene: 5. Germline V lookup: CDR1 SGHNT, CDR2 YYREEE (reference sequence). The chain's CDR3 is CASSSTSGRSYEQYF. In DNA, the CDR3 is TGTGCCAGCAGCTCTACTAGCGGGCGTTCCTACGAGCAGTACTTC.

The chain couples TRBV28 to TRBJ2-7; D possibly corresponds to TRBD1 (7 bases). CDR3 length: 15 amino acids. The germline gives CDR1 MDHEN, CDR2 SYDVKM. Trimming pared 8 bases from V and 4 bases from J, leaving 21 bases between. The CDR3 spells CASQPSGGFWYEQYF. The CDR3 DNA is TGTGCCAGCCAACCCTCAGGGGGGTTTTGGTACGAGCAGTACTTC.

The rearrangement joins TRBV5-1 to TRBJ2-2; 10 bases are a match to TRBD1. The CDR3 loop spans 16 amino acids. CDR1 is SGHRS and CDR2 is YFSETQ in the germline V gene. V was clipped by 4 bases and J by 1 base; unmatched bases: 4. CDR3 in DNA: TGCGCCAGCAGCCCGACAGGGGGCCTGAACACCGGGGAGCTGTTTTTT. This codes for CASSPTGGLNTGELFF.

The genes are TRBV28 and TRBJ1-2, with 10 bases fitting TRBD1. The germline CDR1 and CDR2 sequences are MDHEN and SYDVKM. This CDR3 is built from 17 residues. Trimming removed 5 bases from V and 2 bases from J; junction bases left unmatched: 11. Here the CDR3 reads CASSPMTGGAGNYGYTF. Here the CDR3 DNA reads TGTGCCAGCAGTCCCATGACAGGGGGCGCGGGGAACTATGGCTACACCTTC.